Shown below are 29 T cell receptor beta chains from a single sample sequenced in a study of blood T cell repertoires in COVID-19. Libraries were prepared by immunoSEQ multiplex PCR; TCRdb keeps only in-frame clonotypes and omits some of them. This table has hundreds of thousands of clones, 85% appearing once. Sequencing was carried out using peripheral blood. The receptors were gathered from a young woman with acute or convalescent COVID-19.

The CDR3 protein is CASSQDPGQYAAQHF. The DNA for the CDR3 is TGCGCCAGCAGCCAGGACCCGGGACAGTACGCGGCCCAGCATTTT. The V and J genes are TRBV4-1 and TRBJ1-5, with 7 bases lining up with TRBD1. This CDR3 is built from 15 residues. Trimming at V came to 3 bases and at J to 11 bases, leaving 13 bases not matched to a gene. The V gene's germline CDR1 is MGHRA and CDR2 YSYEKL.

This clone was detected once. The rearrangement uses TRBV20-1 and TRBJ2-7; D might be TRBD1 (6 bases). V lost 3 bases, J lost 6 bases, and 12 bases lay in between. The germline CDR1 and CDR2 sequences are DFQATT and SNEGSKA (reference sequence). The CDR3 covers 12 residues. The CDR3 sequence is CSASYREPEQYF. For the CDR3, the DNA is TGCAGTGCTAGTTACAGGGAACCCGAGCAGTACTTC.

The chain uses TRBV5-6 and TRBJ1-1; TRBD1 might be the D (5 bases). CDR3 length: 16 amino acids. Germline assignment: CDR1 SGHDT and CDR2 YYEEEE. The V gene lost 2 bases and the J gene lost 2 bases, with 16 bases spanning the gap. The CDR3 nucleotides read TGTGCCAGCAGCTTCTTCCACAGGCCAGAAAACACTGAAGCTTTCTTT. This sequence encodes CASSFFHRPENTEAFF. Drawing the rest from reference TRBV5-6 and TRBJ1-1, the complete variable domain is DAGVTQSPTHLIKTRGQQVTLRCSPKSGHDTVSWYQQALGQGPQFIFQYYEEEERQRGNFPDRFSGHQFPNYSSELNVNALLLGDSALYLCASSFFHRPENTEAFFGQGTRLTVV.

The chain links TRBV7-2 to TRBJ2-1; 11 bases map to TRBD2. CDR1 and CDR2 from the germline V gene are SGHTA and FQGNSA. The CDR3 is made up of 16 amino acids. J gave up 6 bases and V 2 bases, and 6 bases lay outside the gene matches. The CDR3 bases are TGTGCCAGCAGCTTAACTAGCGGGAGTCTCAGCAATGAGCAGTTCTTC. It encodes CASSLTSGSLSNEQFF.

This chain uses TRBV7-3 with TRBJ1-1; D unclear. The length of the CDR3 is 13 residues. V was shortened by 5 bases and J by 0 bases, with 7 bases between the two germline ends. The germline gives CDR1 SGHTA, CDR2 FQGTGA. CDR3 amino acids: CASSANMNTEAFF. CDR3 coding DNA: TGTGCCAGCAGCGCAAACATGAACACTGAAGCTTTCTTT.

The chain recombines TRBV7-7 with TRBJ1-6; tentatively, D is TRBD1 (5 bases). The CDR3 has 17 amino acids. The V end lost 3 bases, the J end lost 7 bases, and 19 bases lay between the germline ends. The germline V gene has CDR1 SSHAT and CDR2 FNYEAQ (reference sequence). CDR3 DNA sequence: TGTGCCAGCAGCTTCTTAGTCTCAGGGATTCAGAATTCACCCCTCCACTTT. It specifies CASSFLVSGIQNSPLHF.

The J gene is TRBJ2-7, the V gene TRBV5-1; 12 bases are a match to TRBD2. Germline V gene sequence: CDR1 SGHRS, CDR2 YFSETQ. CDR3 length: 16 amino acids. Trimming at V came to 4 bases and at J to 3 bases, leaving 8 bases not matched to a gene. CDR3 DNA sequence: TGCGCCAGCAGCAACGGACTAGCGGGATCGGGCTACGAGCAGTACTTC. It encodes CASSNGLAGSGYEQYF.

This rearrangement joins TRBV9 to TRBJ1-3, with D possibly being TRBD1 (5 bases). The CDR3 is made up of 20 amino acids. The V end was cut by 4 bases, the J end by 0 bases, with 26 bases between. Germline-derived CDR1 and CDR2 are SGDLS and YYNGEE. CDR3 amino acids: CASSSPGTEGSFLSGNTIYF. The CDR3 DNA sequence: TGTGCCAGCAGCTCACCCGGGACTGAAGGGTCTTTCCTCTCTGGAAACACCATATATTTT.

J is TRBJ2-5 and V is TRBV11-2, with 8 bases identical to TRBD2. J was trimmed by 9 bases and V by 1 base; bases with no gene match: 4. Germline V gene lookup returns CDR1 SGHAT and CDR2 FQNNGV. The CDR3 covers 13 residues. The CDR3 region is CASSLVPREAQYF. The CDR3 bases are TGTGCCAGCAGCTTAGTACCGCGGGAGGCCCAGTACTTC.

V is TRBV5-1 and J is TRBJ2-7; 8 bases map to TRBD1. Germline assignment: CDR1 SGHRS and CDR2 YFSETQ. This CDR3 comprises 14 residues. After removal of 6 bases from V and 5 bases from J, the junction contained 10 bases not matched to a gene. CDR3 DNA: TGCGCCAGCACTCCTGGACAGGGCGGACACGAGCAGTACTTC. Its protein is CASTPGQGGHEQYF.

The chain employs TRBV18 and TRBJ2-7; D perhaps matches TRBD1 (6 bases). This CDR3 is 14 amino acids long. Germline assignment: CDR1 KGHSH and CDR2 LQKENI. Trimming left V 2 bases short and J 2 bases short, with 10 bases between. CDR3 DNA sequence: TGTGCCAGCTCACCAATCCAGGGGACCTACGAGCAGTACTTC. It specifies CASSPIQGTYEQYF.

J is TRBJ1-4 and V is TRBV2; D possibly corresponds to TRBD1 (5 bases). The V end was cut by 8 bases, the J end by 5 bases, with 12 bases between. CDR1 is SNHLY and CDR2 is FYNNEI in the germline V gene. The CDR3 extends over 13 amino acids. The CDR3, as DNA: TGTGCCAGCTCGCAGGGCTGGAATGAAAAACTGTTTTTT. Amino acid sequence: CASSQGWNEKLFF. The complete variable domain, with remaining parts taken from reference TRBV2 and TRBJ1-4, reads EPEVTQTPSHQVTQMGQEVILRCVPISNHLYFYWYRQILGQKVEFLVSFYNNEISEKSEIFDDQFSVERPDGSNFTLKIRSTKLEDSAMYFCASSQGWNEKLFFGSGTQLSVL.

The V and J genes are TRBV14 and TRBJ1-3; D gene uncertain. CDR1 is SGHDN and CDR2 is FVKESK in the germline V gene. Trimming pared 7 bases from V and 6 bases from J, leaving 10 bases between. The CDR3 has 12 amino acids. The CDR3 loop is CASKSLANTIYF. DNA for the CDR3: TGTGCCAGCAAGTCGTTGGCAAACACCATATATTTT.

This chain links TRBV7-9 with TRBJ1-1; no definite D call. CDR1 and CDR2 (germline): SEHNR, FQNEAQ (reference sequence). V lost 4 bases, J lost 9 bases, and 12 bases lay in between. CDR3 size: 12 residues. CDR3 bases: TGTGCCAGCAGCTCTTCGGGGTATCAAGCTTTCTTT. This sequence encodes CASSSSGYQAFF.

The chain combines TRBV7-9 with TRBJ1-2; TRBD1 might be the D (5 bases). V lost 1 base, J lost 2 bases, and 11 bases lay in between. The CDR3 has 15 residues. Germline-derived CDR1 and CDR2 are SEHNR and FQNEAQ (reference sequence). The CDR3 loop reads CASSLVMSGNYGYTF. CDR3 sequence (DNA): TGTGCCAGCAGCTTAGTAATGTCAGGGAACTATGGCTACACCTTC.

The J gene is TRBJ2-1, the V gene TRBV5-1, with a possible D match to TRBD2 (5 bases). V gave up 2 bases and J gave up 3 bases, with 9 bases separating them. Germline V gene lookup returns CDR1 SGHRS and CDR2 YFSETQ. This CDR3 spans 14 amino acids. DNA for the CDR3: TGCGCCAGCAGCTTCACCCGGGACTACAATGAGCAGTTCTTC. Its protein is CASSFTRDYNEQFF.

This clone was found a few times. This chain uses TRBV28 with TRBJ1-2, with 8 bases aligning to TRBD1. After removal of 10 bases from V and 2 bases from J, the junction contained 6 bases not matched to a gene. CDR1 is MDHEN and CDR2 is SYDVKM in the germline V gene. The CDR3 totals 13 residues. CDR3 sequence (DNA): TGTGCCACCTGGACAGGGTTGAACTATGGCTACACCTTC. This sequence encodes CATWTGLNYGYTF.

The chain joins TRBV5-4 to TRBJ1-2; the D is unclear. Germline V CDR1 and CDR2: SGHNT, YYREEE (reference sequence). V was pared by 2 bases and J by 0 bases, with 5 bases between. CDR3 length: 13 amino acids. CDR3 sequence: CASSFAANYGYTF. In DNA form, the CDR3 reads TGTGCCAGCAGCTTCGCAGCTAACTATGGCTACACCTTC. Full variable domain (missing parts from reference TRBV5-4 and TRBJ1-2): ETGVTQSPTHLIKTRGQQVTLRCSSQSGHNTVSWYQQALGQGPQFIFQYYREEENGRGNFPPRFSGLQFPNYSSELNVNALELDDSALYLCASSFAANYGYTFGSGTRLTVV.

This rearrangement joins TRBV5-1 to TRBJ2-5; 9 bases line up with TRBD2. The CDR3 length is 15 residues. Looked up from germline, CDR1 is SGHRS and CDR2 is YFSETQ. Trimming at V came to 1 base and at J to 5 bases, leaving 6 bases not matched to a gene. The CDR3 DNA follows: TGCGCCAGCAGCTTGTCGGCGGGGGGGCGGGAGACCCAGTACTTC. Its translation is CASSLSAGGRETQYF.

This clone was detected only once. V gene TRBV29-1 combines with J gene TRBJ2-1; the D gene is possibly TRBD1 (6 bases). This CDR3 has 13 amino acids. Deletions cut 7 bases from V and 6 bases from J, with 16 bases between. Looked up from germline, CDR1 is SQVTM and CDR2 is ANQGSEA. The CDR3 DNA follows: TGCAGCGAAGGGGGTGTGGTTGCCAATGAGCAGTTCTTC. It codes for CSEGGVVANEQFF.

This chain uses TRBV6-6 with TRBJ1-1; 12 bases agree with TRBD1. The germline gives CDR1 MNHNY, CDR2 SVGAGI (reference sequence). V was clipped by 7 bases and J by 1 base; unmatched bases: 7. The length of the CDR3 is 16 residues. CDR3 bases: TGTGCCAGCATGGGACAGGGGGCTACCCAGAACACTGAAGCTTTCTTT. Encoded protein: CASMGQGATQNTEAFF.

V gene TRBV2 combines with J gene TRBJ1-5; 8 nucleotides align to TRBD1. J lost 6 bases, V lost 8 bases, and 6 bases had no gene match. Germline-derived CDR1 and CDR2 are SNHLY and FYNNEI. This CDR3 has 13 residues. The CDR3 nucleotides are TGTGCCAGCGGACAGGGTGGGGGTCAGCCCCAGCATTTT. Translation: CASGQGGGQPQHF.

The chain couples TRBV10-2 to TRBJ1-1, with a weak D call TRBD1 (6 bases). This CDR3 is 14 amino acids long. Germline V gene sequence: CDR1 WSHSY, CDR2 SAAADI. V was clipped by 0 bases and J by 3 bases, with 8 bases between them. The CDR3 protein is CASSESQGYTEAFF. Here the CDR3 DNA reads TGCGCCAGCAGTGAGTCTCAGGGGTACACTGAAGCTTTCTTT.

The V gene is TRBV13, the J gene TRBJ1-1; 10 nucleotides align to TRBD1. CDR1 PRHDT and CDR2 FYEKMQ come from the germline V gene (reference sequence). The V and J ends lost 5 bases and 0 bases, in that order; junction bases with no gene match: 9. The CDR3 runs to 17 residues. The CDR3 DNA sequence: TGTGCCAGCAGCCCGCGGACAGGGGGTCTCATGAACACTGAAGCTTTCTTT. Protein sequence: CASSPRTGGLMNTEAFF. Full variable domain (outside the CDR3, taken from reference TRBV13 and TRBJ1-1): AAGVIQSPRHLIKEKRETATLKCYPIPRHDTVYWYQQGPGQDPQFLISFYEKMQSDKGSIPDRFSAQQFSDYHSELNMSSLELGDSALYFCASSPRTGGLMNTEAFFGQGTRLTVV.

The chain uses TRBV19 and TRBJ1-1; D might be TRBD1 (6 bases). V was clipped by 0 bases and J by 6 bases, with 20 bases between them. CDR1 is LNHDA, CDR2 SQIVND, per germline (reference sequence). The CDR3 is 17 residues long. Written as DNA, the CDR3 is TGTGCCAGTAGTATAGATCTGACGGGACATGGAGGCGCTGAAGCTTTCTTT. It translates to CASSIDLTGHGGAEAFF.

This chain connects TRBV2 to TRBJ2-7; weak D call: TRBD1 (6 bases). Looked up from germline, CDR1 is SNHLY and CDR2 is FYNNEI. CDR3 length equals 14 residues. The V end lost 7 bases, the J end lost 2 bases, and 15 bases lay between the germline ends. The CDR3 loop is CASKGAGVAYEQYF. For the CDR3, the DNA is TGTGCCAGCAAAGGGGCAGGGGTTGCCTACGAGCAGTACTTC.

In DNA, the CDR3 is TGCGCCAGCAGCCAATGGACAGCCCTAGACACTGAAGCTTTCTTT. It translates to CASSQWTALDTEAFF. The rearrangement uses TRBV4-1 and TRBJ1-1, with D perhaps matching TRBD1 (6 bases). The V and J ends lost 2 bases and 3 bases respectively, with 13 bases between them. Looked up from germline, CDR1 is MGHRA and CDR2 is YSYEKL. The CDR3 totals 15 residues.

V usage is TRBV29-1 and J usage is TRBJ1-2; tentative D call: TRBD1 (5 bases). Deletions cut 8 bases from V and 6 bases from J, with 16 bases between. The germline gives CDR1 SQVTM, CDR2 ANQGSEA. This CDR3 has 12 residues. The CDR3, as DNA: TGCAGCTCACCCCTCGGGGGGGATGGCTACACCTTC. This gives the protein CSSPLGGDGYTF.

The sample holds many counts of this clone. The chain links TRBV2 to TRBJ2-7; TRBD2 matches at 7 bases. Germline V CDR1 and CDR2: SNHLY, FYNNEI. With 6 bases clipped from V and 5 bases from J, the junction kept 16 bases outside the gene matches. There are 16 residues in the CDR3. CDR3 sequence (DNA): TGTGCCAGCAGGTTTGGACCCTTCAGCGGGGCCGACGAGCAGTACTTC. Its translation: CASRFGPFSGADEQYF.